This entry lists 27 T cell receptor beta chains sequenced from one sample in a study of PD-1 blockade in classical Hodgkin lymphoma. Every patient relapsed after autologous stem cell transplantation, and brentuximab vedotin exposure varied. Libraries were prepared by immunoSEQ multiplex PCR; TCRdb keeps only in-frame clonotypes and omits some of them. Of fewer than 45,000 clones in the sample, approximately 80% were seen once. The sample here was peripheral blood mononuclear cells (PBMCs), taken at baseline. Receptors were obtained from a human donor with classical Hodgkin lymphoma.

V is TRBV7-2 and J is TRBJ1-1; TRBD1 is a possible D gene (5 bases). V dropped 5 bases and J dropped 4 bases, with 14 bases sitting between them. Germline V lookup: CDR1 SGHTA, CDR2 FQGNSA. This CDR3 comprises 14 residues. CDR3 DNA sequence: TGTGCCAGCAGCCCCGGGGGGTTAGGCACTGAAGCTTTCTTT. Translation gives CASSPGGLGTEAFF.

The chain's CDR3 is CASSWGDRVENNEQFF. Written as DNA, the CDR3 is TGCGCCAGCAGCTGGGGGGACAGGGTGGAGAATAATGAGCAGTTCTTC. The V and J genes are TRBV5-1 and TRBJ2-1; 9 bases line up with TRBD1. Germline-derived CDR1 and CDR2 are SGHRS and YFSETQ. Losses at the gene ends were 3 bases for V and 7 bases for J; bases not matched to a gene: 11. CDR3 length: 16 amino acids.

The chain links TRBV5-1 to TRBJ2-7; D remains ambiguous. Germline loops: CDR1 SGHRS, CDR2 YFSETQ. The length of the CDR3 is 13 residues. V gave up 0 bases and J gave up 5 bases, with 9 bases separating them. In DNA, the CDR3 is TGCGCCAGCAGCTTGGCCGGTAGTAACGAGCAGTACTTC. Translation: CASSLAGSNEQYF. Filled out from reference TRBV5-1 and TRBJ2-7, the complete variable domain reads KAGVTQTPRYLIKTRGQQVTLSCSPISGHRSVSWYQQTPGQGLQFLFEYFSETQRNKGNFPGRFSGRQFSNSRSEMNVSTLELGDSALYLCASSLAGSNEQYFGPGTRLTVT.

V and J are TRBV4-1 and TRBJ2-7; 11 nucleotides agree with TRBD2. V shed 5 bases and J 3 bases; nucleotides not matched to a gene: 6. CDR3 length: 15 amino acids. The germline V gene encodes CDR1 MGHRA and CDR2 YSYEKL. CDR3 in DNA: TGCGCCAGCAGCAACTTAGCGGGAGGGTTCTACGAGCAGTACTTC. Protein product: CASSNLAGGFYEQYF.

This rearrangement joins TRBV28 to TRBJ1-4, with D tentatively TRBD1 (5 bases). Germline lookup yields CDR1 MDHEN and CDR2 SYDVKM. V gave up 3 bases and J gave up 8 bases, with 13 bases separating them. The CDR3 runs 14 residues. CDR3 DNA sequence: TGTGCCAGCAGTTTTCCAGGGCGAGACGAAAAACTGTTTTTT. This codes for CASSFPGRDEKLFF.

The rearrangement joins TRBV7-2 to TRBJ2-7; TRBD1 matches at 8 bases. Germline V gives CDR1 SGHTA, CDR2 FQGNSA. Trimming took 5 bases from V and 2 from J; bases not matched to a gene: 5. This CDR3 is built from 14 residues. For the CDR3, the DNA is TGTGCCAGCAGCACCCGGACAGGGCCCTACGAGCAGTACTTC. Its protein is CASSTRTGPYEQYF.

A single count supports this clone. This chain links TRBV7-2 with TRBJ2-7; 7 bases are a match to TRBD1. This CDR3 contains 14 residues. The germline V gene encodes CDR1 SGHTA and CDR2 FQGNSA. Germline trimming cut 5 bases from V and 2 bases from J; bases unmatched to any gene: 6. Here the CDR3 reads CASSRWDSPYEQYF. The CDR3 DNA sequence: TGTGCCAGCAGCCGCTGGGACAGTCCCTACGAGCAGTACTTC.

The rearrangement uses TRBV6-5 and TRBJ2-1; 8 bases line up with TRBD1. This CDR3 region has 14 residues. CDR1 and CDR2 from the germline V gene are MNHEY and SVGAGI. The junction had 11 bases not matched to a gene; V was cut back by 0 bases and J by 16 bases. This CDR3 is CASSYSKERDRGFF. CDR3 bases: TGTGCCAGCAGTTACTCGAAGGAAAGAGACAGGGGTTTCTTC.

The rearrangement joins TRBV7-2 to TRBJ2-2, with 9 bases lining up with TRBD2. The CDR3 has 17 amino acids. V lost 5 bases, J lost 2 bases, and 9 bases stayed unmatched. Germline CDR1 SGHTA, CDR2 FQGNSA. CDR3 nucleotide sequence: TGTGCCAGCAGCCCCCGGGTAGCGGGGGTTAACACCGGGGAGCTGTTTTTT. It is translated as CASSPRVAGVNTGELFF. Complete variable domain (other parts from reference TRBV7-2 and TRBJ2-2): GAGVSQSPSNKVTEKGKDVELRCDPISGHTALYWYRQSLGQGLEFLIYFQGNSAPDKSGLPSDRFSAERTGGSVSTLTIQRTQQEDSAVYLCASSPRVAGVNTGELFFGEGSRLTVL.

V gene TRBV28 combines with J gene TRBJ2-7; D is uncertain. Germline CDR1 MDHEN, CDR2 SYDVKM. The CDR3 length is 13 residues. V dropped 3 bases and J dropped 2 bases, with 8 bases sitting between them. The CDR3 DNA is TGTGCCAGCAGTTTTCCAGGAACCTACGAGCAGTACTTC. Protein: CASSFPGTYEQYF.

This chain links TRBV6-1 with TRBJ1-1; D is unresolved. Trimming shortened V by 3 bases and J by 4 bases, and 6 bases separated the two germline ends. Germline lookup yields CDR1 MNHNS and CDR2 SASEGT. The CDR3 loop spans 12 amino acids. The CDR3 sequence is CASSDVGTEAFF. The CDR3 DNA reads TGTGCCAGCAGTGATGTGGGCACTGAAGCTTTCTTT.

This clone was counted only a few times. The chain uses TRBV7-3 and TRBJ2-2, with 7 bases identical to TRBD2. The V and J ends lost 5 bases and 0 bases, in that order; junction bases with no gene match: 3. CDR1 is SGHTA and CDR2 is FQGTGA in the germline V gene. This CDR3 comprises 15 residues. The chain's CDR3 is CASSLLAANTGELFF. CDR3 nucleotides: TGTGCCAGCAGCCTTCTAGCGGCGAACACCGGGGAGCTGTTTTTT.

J is TRBJ2-3 and V is TRBV7-2; D call uncertain. CDR1 SGHTA and CDR2 FQGNSA come from the germline V gene. This CDR3 comprises 12 residues. V lost 5 bases and J 3 bases, leaving 6 bases between the germline ends. The CDR3 DNA follows: TGTGCCAGCAGCCCGACAACAGATACGCAGTATTTT. Its translation: CASSPTTDTQYF.

The chain links TRBV28 to TRBJ2-3; unclear D gene. The V end was cut by 2 bases, the J end by 7 bases, with 10 bases between. The CDR3 is 13 residues long. Germline V lookup: CDR1 MDHEN, CDR2 SYDVKM. The CDR3 loop reads CASSLSGPNTQYF. The CDR3, as DNA: TGTGCCAGCAGTTTAAGTGGTCCAAATACGCAGTATTTT.

This clone was seen a single time. The chain links TRBV12-2 to TRBJ2-1; TRBD2, the table's D call, lacks a check against the DNA. TRBV12-2 is described as a pseudogene. The length of the CDR3 is 13 residues. CDR3 loop: CASRLPGRNEQFF. DNA for the CDR3: TGTGCAAGTCGCTTACCGGGGAGGAATGAGCAGTTCTTC.

The chain has TRBV18 and TRBJ2-7, with D unclear. Germline-derived CDR1 and CDR2 are KGHSH and LQKENI. The CDR3 loop spans 12 amino acids. V was pared by 6 bases and J by 4 bases, with 10 bases between. The DNA for the CDR3 is TGTGCCAGCTCGCTCGACTTATACGAGCAGTACTTC. The encoded protein is CASSLDLYEQYF.

A single count supports this clone. This chain uses TRBV14 with TRBJ1-4, with D maybe TRBD1 (6 bases). The germline V and J ends were trimmed by 2 bases and 2 bases, with 9 bases remaining between them. CDR3 length: 15 residues. Germline CDR1 SGHDN, CDR2 FVKESK. CDR3 coding DNA: TGTGCCAGCAGCCAAATAGGACAGACTAATGAAAAACTGTTTTTT. This translates into CASSQIGQTNEKLFF.

There are a few counts of this clone. The chain employs TRBV28 and TRBJ2-1; TRBD2 agrees at 15 bases. V lost 4 bases and J lost 3; bases outside the gene matches: 22. The CDR3 loop spans 23 amino acids. Germline V CDR1 and CDR2: MDHEN, SYDVKM. CDR3 in DNA: TGTGCCAGCAGTTCGACCCCTACGGTTTGGACTAGCGGGAGGGCCTGGATCTACAATGAGCAGTTCTTC. Protein sequence: CASSSTPTVWTSGRAWIYNEQFF.

The chain uses TRBV28 and TRBJ2-7; TRBD2 matches 8 bases. This CDR3 contains 15 residues. V lost 8 bases, J lost 0 bases, and 9 bases stayed unmatched. Germline V gene lookup returns CDR1 MDHEN and CDR2 SYDVKM. CDR3: CASRTLAVPSYEQYF. In nucleotides, the CDR3 is TGTGCCAGCCGTACACTAGCGGTCCCCTCCTACGAGCAGTACTTC.

The V and J genes are TRBV5-1 and TRBJ1-4; D perhaps matches TRBD1 (6 bases). Deletions cut 2 bases from V and 5 bases from J, with 13 bases between. Per germline, CDR1 SGHRS and CDR2 YFSETQ. The CDR3 has 15 amino acids. CDR3 protein: CASSFLDSENEKLFF. The DNA for the CDR3 is TGCGCCAGCAGCTTTTTGGACAGTGAGAATGAAAAACTGTTTTTT. Supplemented by reference TRBV5-1 and TRBJ1-4, the full variable domain reads KAGVTQTPRYLIKTRGQQVTLSCSPISGHRSVSWYQQTPGQGLQFLFEYFSETQRNKGNFPGRFSGRQFSNSRSEMNVSTLELGDSALYLCASSFLDSENEKLFFGSGTQLSVL.

This chain links TRBV6-5 with TRBJ1-3, with D hard to call. The CDR3 runs 16 residues. Germline-derived CDR1 and CDR2 are MNHEY and SVGAGI. V lost 0 bases, J lost 0 bases, and 9 bases lay in between. The CDR3 nucleotides are TGTGCCAGCAGTTACTCGCGGCGTCCCTCTGGAAACACCATATATTTT. Translated: CASSYSRRPSGNTIYF.

The chain employs TRBV7-2 and TRBJ1-3; no clear D gene. V was trimmed by 6 bases and J by 4 bases, leaving 13 bases between them. There are 14 residues in the CDR3. Germline V lookup: CDR1 SGHTA, CDR2 FQGNSA. The CDR3 coding sequence is TGTGCCAGCAGTCCCTGGCCGGAGGGAAACACCATATATTTT. This encodes CASSPWPEGNTIYF.

The chain couples TRBV6-5 to TRBJ1-4; D call uncertain. This CDR3 region has 12 residues. The germline V and J ends were trimmed by 5 bases and 10 bases, with 11 bases remaining between them. Per germline, CDR1 MNHEY and CDR2 SVGAGI. The CDR3 loop reads CASSNTRGKLFF. The CDR3 DNA follows: TGTGCCAGCAGTAACACCCGGGGAAAACTGTTTTTT.

Ten or more counts support this clone. This chain uses TRBV29-1 with TRBJ2-1; 7 bases align to TRBD2. The V and J ends lost 6 bases and 3 bases, in that order; junction bases with no gene match: 14. CDR3 size: 16 residues. Germline CDR1 is SQVTM and CDR2 is ANQGSEA. This CDR3 is CSVRTSLLSSYNEQFF. CDR3 in DNA: TGCAGCGTGAGGACTAGTCTACTTTCGAGCTACAATGAGCAGTTCTTC.

The chain joins TRBV19 to TRBJ2-3, with TRBD2 identical over 9 bases. After removal of 4 bases from V and 3 bases from J, the junction contained 8 bases not matched to a gene. The CDR3 is 16 amino acids. The V gene's germline CDR1 is LNHDA and CDR2 SQIVND (reference sequence). The CDR3 reads CASSSGRGAGTDTQYF. The CDR3 DNA is TGTGCCAGTAGTAGCGGGAGGGGAGCAGGGACAGATACGCAGTATTTT.

CDR3 sequence: CASSLGQRFDGYTF. In DNA form, the CDR3 reads TGCGCCAGCAGCTTGGGACAGAGGTTCGATGGCTACACCTTC. The chain joins TRBV5-1 to TRBJ1-2, with a weak D call TRBD1 (5 bases). Germline V CDR1 and CDR2: SGHRS, YFSETQ. The length of the CDR3 is 14 residues. V lost 0 bases and J 6 bases, leaving 12 bases between the germline ends.

The table lists this clone with many counts. The chain carries TRBV7-6 and TRBJ2-7; TRBD1 matches at 9 bases. The CDR3 consists of 14 residues. With 1 base clipped from V and 4 bases from J, the junction kept 2 bases outside the gene matches. The germline V gene encodes CDR1 SGHVS and CDR2 FNYEAQ. The CDR3 is CASSLGTGVYEQYF. DNA of the CDR3: TGTGCCAGCAGCTTAGGGACAGGGGTTTACGAGCAGTACTTC. The whole variable domain, remainder taken from reference TRBV7-6 and TRBJ2-7, is GAGVSQSPRYKVTKRGQDVALRCDPISGHVSLYWYRQALGQGPEFLTYFNYEAQQDKSGLPNDRFSAERPEGSISTLTIQRTEQRDSAMYRCASSLGTGVYEQYFGPGTRLTVT.